In its sample, the clone carrying this TCR beta chain was seen many times. Antigen: not known. This specimen comes from a study of post-analysis software for immune sequencing data. Across the whole study: The courses of disease that were included comprised relapsing-remitting, secondary progressive and progressive-relapsing multiple sclerosis. Overall study findings and caveats: Multiple sclerosis patients had significantly lower normalized Chao1 diversity than controls. Compared with controls, patients had more of about 5 TRBV segments, including TRBV5-6, TRBV5-1 and TRBV20-1. Strong co-clustering by F measure linked samples that shared a preparation batch.

Built from TCR beta cDNA, the libraries had unique molecular identifiers in them. With about 0.85 to 10 million T cells as the source, 450,000 to 600,000 cDNA molecules resulted. From the PCR reads, TCRdb called clonotypes with MiXCR, one entry per CDR3 protein. The table has over 300,000 distinct CDR3 sequences, 30% to 45% seen once. V shed 5 bases, J shed 7 bases, and the junction held 7 bases outside the gene matches. Germline CDR1 reads SGHTA; CDR2 reads FQGTGA. The length of the CDR3 is 14 residues. The chain joins TRBV7-3 to TRBJ2-1; 8 bases line up with TRBD2. Sequencing was performed on blood. The TCR was taken from a girl aged 5-17 years with multiple sclerosis. The CDR3 DNA sequence: TGTGCCAGCAGCCCTAGCGGGCCTGGGAATGAGCAGTTCTTC. Its protein is CASSPSGPGNEQFF. Complete variable domain (other parts from reference TRBV7-3 and TRBJ2-1): GAGVSQTPSNKVTEKGKYVELRCDPISGHTALYWYRQSLGQGPEFLIYFQGTGAADDSGLPNDRFFAVRPEGSVSTLKIQRTERGDSAVYLCASSPSGPGNEQFFGPGTRLTVL.